The rows below give T cell receptor beta chains drawn from one sample of a study of shared clonotypes between healthy human individuals. Method: immunoSEQ multiplex PCR; TCRdb's copy keeps in-frame clones and lacks some. The repertoire holds about 470,000 clones, with 75% to 85% as singletons. Specimen: PBMCs. These receptors came from a woman aged 35 to 49 in good health. Some clones in this sample may be carry-over from other donors' samples. CDR3s include the opening cysteine and the closing phenylalanine or tryptophan. The D gene is left open where the match is weak. Clone size is given for some rows only: seen once, a few or many times, or a class if the clone is expanded.

>NA|NA|TRBV7-2|TRBJ1-5
TGTGCCAGCAGCTTAATCGGGGGGGAAACGAATCAGCCCCAGCATTTT
CASSLIGGETNQPQHF
>TRBD1|NA|TRBV18|TRBJ1-2
TGTGCCAGCTCACCTTCGGACAGGAACCCCTATGGCTACACCTTC
CASSPSDRNPYGYTF
>NA|NA|TRBV6-6|TRBJ2-7
TGTGCCAGCTCCAGTGGGGACTACGAGCAGTACTTC
CASSSGDYEQYF
>TRBD1|NA|TRBV5-1|TRBJ2-5
TGCGCCAGCAGCATGGACAGGGGAGGATCAGAGACCCAGTACTTC
CASSMDRGGSETQYF
>NA|NA|TRBV30|TRBJ2-1
TGTGCCGGAGACACCGGGACTGGGGCTGAGCAGTTCTTC
CAGDTGTGAEQFF
>NA|NA|TRBV6-6|TRBJ2-1
TGTGCCAGCGGTCCTAATGAGCAGTTCTTC
CASGPNEQFF
>TRBD1|NA|TRBV28|TRBJ1-2
TGTGCCAGCAGCGTCGGACAGGGAGTAGGCTACACCTTC
CASSVGQGVGYTF
>TRBD1|NA|TRBV5-4|TRBJ2-7
TGTGCCAGCAGCTTGGCCGGGACAGGGTACTCCTACGAGCAGTACTTC
CASSLAGTGYSYEQYF
>TRBD2|NA|TRBV7-8|TRBJ2-7
TGTGCCAGCAGCCCAGGACTAGCGGGAAGGGAGCAGTACTTC
CASSPGLAGREQYF
>TRBD2|NA|TRBV4-2|TRBJ2-1
TGTGCCAGCAGCCAAGATAGTTTGAGGGGACTAGCAGCCTACAATGAGCAGTTCTTC
CASSQDSLRGLAAYNEQFF
>NA|NA|TRBV5-4|TRBJ2-3
TGTGCCAGCAGCTTGCGGAGGGGAGGCACAGATACGCAGTATTTT
CASSLRRGGTDTQYF
>NA|NA|TRBV4-2|TRBJ1-1
TGTGCCAGCAGCCATCCCAGGGGGAACACTGAAGCTTTCTTT
CASSHPRGNTEAFF
>NA|few|TRBV5-4|TRBJ2-7
TGTGCCAGCAGCGCCCATGGAGGGTCCTACGAGCAGTACTTC
CASSAHGGSYEQYF
>NA|NA|TRBV11-3|TRBJ2-4
TGTGCCAGCAGCTTAGGGGCGGACTTCCAAGGCAAAAACATTCAGTACTTC
CASSLGADFQGKNIQYF
>NA|once|TRBV5-1|TRBJ1-5
TGCGCCAGCAGCTTATCACGGGCTAGCAATCAGCCCCAGCATTTT
CASSLSRASNQPQHF
>NA|NA|TRBV4-1|TRBJ2-1
TGCGCCAGCAGCCAAGATAGGAGCGACAGCTCCTACAATGAGCAGTTCTTC
CASSQDRSDSSYNEQFF
>TRBD2|NA|TRBV7-8|TRBJ2-3
TGTGCCAGCAGCCCCGAAGGGGCGCGGGAGGCGGTTAATACGCAGTATTTT
CASSPEGAREAVNTQYF
>NA|NA|TRBV6-1|TRBJ1-2
TGTGCCAGCAGTACCTGGAGCCCCCCGGTCGGCTACACCTTC
CASSTWSPPVGYTF
>TRBD1|NA|TRBV19|TRBJ2-1
TGTGCCAGTAGTATCCCGGGACAGGGGGGCAATGAGCAGTTCTTC
CASSIPGQGGNEQFF
>NA|NA|TRBV11-3|TRBJ1-5
TGTGCCAGCAGCTTAGTCTTGGGGGGGAATAACCAGCCCCAGCATTTT
CASSLVLGGNNQPQHF
>NA|NA|TRBV30|TRBJ2-1
TGTGCCTGGAGTGAGGAGGGACTCTCTTGGTCCTACAATGAGCAGTTCTTC
CAWSEEGLSWSYNEQFF
>NA|NA|TRBV29-1|TRBJ2-7
TGCAGCGTCCTACAGGGCCCCTACGAGCAGTACTTC
CSVLQGPYEQYF